This is a list of T cell receptor beta chains from one sample in a study of blood T cell repertoires in COVID-19. Assay: immunoSEQ multiplex PCR; the TCRdb copy retains only in-frame clones and omits some. This sample has 200,000 to 250,000 clones, with approximately 85% found just once. The sequencing sample was made of peripheral blood. These receptors all stem from a woman aged 45-59 years with active or convalescent COVID-19. The CDR3 runs from the conserved cysteine through the conserved F or W. A D gene is named only where the DNA matches it firmly. Clone sizes are given selectively: once, few, many, or a class where the clone is expanded.

abundance	v_gene	j_gene	d_gene	len	CDR3aa	CDR3nt
.	TRBV2	TRBJ1-4	.	15	CASSDRITTNEKLFF	TGTGCCAGCAGTGACAGAATAACAACTAATGAAAAACTGTTTTTT
.	TRBV2	TRBJ2-5	TRBD1	13	CASMRDSQETQYF	TGTGCCAGCATGAGGGACAGCCAAGAGACCCAGTACTTC
.	TRBV28	TRBJ1-2	TRBD1	13	CASSDEQGSGYTF	TGTGCCAGCAGTGACGAACAGGGGAGTGGCTACACCTTC
.	TRBV20-1	TRBJ2-2	TRBD1	13	CSAIDRVTGELFF	TGCAGTGCTATTGACAGGGTAACCGGGGAGCTGTTTTTT
.	TRBV20-1	TRBJ2-5	TRBD1	14	CSASDREAQQTQYF	TGCAGTGCTAGTGACAGGGAAGCTCAGCAGACCCAGTACTTC
few	TRBV19	TRBJ2-3	TRBD2	10	CAAGGLTQYF	TGTGCCGCGGGGGGCCTTACGCAGTATTTT
.	TRBV27	TRBJ2-2	TRBD1	14	CASSLDRYTGELFF	TGTGCCAGCAGTTTGGACAGGTACACCGGGGAGCTGTTTTTT
.	TRBV19	TRBJ1-3	.	14	CGRRGSSSGNTIYF	TGTGGCCGAAGGGGCTCCTCCTCTGGAAACACCATATATTTT
few	TRBV7-3	TRBJ2-7	TRBD1	13	CASSLGTGTKAYF	TGTGCCAGCAGCTTAGGGACAGGGACCAAGGCGTACTTC
few	TRBV5-4	TRBJ2-5	.	14	CASSAGVGLETQYF	TGTGCCAGCAGCGCAGGGGTGGGTCTAGAGACCCAGTACTTC
few	TRBV6-5	TRBJ1-2	.	14	CASSRTQANYGYTF	TGTGCCAGCAGCCGGACACAAGCTAACTATGGCTACACCTTC
.	TRBV19	TRBJ1-1	TRBD1	15	CASSIARQGNTEAFF	TGTGCCAGTAGTATTGCCCGACAGGGCAACACTGAAGCTTTCTTT
.	TRBV2	TRBJ1-5	.	13	CASSDYLNQPQHF	TGTGCCAGCAGTGACTACCTCAATCAGCCCCAGCATTTT
.	TRBV20-1	TRBJ2-7	TRBD2	15	CSASPSGFITYEQYF	TGCAGTGCTAGTCCTAGCGGGTTCATAACCTACGAGCAGTACTTC
.	TRBV9	TRBJ1-6	TRBD1	20	CASSVSPRTGDSLNNSPLHF	TGTGCCAGCAGCGTTTCCCCCCGGACAGGGGATAGCCTCAATAATTCACCCCTCCACTTT